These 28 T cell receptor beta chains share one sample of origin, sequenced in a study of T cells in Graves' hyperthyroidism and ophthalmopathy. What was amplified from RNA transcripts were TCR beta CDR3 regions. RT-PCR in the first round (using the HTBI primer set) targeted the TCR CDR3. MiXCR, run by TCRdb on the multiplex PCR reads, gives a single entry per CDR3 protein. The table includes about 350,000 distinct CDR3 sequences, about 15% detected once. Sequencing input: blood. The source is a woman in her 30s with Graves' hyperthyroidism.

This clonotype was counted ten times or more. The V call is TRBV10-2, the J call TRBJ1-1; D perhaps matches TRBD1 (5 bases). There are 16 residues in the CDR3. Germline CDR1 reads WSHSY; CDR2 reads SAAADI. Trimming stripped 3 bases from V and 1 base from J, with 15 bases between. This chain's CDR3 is CASSEPPAGGNTEAFF. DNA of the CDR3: TGCGCCAGCAGTGAACCCCCGGCGGGGGGGAACACTGAAGCTTTCTTT.

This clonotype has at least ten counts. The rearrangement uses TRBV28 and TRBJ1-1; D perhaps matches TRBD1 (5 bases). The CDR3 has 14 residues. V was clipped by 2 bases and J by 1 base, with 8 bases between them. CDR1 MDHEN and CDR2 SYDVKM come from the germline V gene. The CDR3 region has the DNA TGTGCCAGCAGTTTAGCGGGGCGGAACACTGAAGCTTTCTTT. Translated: CASSLAGRNTEAFF.

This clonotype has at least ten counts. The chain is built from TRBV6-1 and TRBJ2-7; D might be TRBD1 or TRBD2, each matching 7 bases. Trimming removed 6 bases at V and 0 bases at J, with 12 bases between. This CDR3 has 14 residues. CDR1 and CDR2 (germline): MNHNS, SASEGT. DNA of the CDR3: TGTGCCAGCAGGGGAGGGACAGACTCCTACGAGCAGTACTTC. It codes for CASRGGTDSYEQYF.

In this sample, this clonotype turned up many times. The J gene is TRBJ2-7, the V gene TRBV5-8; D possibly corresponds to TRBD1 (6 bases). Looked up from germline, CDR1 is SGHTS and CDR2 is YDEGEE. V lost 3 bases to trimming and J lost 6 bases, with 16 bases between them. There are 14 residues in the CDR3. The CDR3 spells CASSSRYRDAEQYF. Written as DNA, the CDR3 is TGTGCCAGCAGCTCAAGATACAGGGATGCCGAGCAGTACTTC.

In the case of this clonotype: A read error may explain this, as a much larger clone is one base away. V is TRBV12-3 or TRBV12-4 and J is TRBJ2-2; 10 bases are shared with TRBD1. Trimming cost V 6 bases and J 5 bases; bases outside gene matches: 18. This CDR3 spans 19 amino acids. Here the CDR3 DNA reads TGTGCCAGCAGCCACCGGGACAGGGGCCACAACCTGAAGACCGGGGAGCTGTTTTTT. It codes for CASSHRDRGHNLKTGELFF.

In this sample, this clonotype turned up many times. CDR3 protein: CASSLEGVGTDTQYF. CDR3 DNA sequence: TGCGCCAGCAGCTTGGAAGGGGTCGGAACAGATACGCAGTATTTT. The chain couples TRBV5-1 to TRBJ2-3, with D perhaps matching TRBD1 (5 bases). The V end lost 0 bases, the J end lost 3 bases, and 11 bases lay between the germline ends. Germline V CDR1 and CDR2: SGHRS, YFSETQ. The CDR3 spans 15 residues.

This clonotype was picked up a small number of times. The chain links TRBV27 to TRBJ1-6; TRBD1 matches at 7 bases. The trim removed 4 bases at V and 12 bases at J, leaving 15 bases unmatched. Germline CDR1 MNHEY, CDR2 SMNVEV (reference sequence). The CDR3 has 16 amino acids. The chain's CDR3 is CASSSDRDLGYLPLHF. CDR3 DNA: TGTGCCAGCAGTTCCGACAGGGACTTGGGCTATTTACCCCTCCACTTT.

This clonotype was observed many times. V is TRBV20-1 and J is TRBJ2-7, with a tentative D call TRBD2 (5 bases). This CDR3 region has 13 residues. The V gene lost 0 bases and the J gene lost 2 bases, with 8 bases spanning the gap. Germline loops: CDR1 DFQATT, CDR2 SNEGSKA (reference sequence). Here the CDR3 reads CSAREEGPYEQYF. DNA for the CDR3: TGCAGTGCTAGAGAAGAGGGCCCCTACGAGCAGTACTTC.

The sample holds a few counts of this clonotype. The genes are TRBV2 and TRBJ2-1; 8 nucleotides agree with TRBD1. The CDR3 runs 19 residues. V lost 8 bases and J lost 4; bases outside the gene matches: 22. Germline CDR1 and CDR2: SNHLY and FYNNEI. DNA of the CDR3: TGTGCCAGCCTTGAGTGGACAGGGAACTGGGATACTGGGTACAATGAGCAGTTCTTC. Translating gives CASLEWTGNWDTGYNEQFF.

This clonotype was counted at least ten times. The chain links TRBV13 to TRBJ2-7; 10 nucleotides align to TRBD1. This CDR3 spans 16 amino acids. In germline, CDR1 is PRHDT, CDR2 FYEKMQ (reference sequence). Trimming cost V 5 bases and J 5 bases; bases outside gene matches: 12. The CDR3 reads CASSTATGQGSNEQYF. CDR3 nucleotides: TGTGCCAGCAGCACAGCAACGGGACAGGGGAGTAACGAGCAGTACTTC.

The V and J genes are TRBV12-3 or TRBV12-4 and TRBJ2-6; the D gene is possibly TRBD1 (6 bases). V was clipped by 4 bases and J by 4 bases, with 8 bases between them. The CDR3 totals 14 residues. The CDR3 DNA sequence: TGTGCCAGCAGTTCCGGGACAGGGGCCAACGTCCTGACTTTC. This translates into CASSSGTGANVLTF.

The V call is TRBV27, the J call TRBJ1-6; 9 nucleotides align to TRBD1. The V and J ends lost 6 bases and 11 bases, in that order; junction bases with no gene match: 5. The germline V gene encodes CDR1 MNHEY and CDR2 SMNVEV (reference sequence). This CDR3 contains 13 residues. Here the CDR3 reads CASRTGGGPPLHF. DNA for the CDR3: TGTGCCAGCAGGACAGGGGGGGGTCCACCCCTCCACTTT.

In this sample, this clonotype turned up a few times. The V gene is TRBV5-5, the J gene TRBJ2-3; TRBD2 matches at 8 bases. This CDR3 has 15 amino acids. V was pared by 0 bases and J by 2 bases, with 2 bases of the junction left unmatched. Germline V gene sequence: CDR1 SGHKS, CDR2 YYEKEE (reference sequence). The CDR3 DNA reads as TGTGCCAGCAGCTTGGCCGGGAGGGACACAGATACGCAGTATTTT. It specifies CASSLAGRDTDTQYF.

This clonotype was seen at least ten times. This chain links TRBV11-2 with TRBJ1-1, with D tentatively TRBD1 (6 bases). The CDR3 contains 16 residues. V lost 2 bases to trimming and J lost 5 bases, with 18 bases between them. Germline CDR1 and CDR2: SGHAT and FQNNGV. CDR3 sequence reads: CASSLLSGAKYTEAFF. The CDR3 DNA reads TGTGCCAGCAGCTTATTATCGGGGGCGAAGTATACTGAAGCTTTCTTT.

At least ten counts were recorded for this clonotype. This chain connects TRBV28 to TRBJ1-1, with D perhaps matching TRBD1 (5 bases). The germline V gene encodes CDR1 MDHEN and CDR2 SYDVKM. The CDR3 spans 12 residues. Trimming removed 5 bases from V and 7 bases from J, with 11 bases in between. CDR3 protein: CASSTSDSEAFF. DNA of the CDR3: TGTGCCAGCAGTACCTCAGACAGTGAAGCTTTCTTT. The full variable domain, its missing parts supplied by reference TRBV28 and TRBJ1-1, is DVKVTQSSRYLVKRTGEKVFLECVQDMDHENMFWYRQDPGLGLRLIYFSYDVKMKEKGDIPEGYSVSREKKERFSLILESASTNQTSMYLCASSTSDSEAFFGQGTRLTVV.

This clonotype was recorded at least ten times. CDR3 coding DNA: TGTGCCAGCAGTGAAGGGTGGGAGGGGAACACCGGGGAGCTGTTTTTT. It specifies CASSEGWEGNTGELFF. This rearrangement joins TRBV6-1 to TRBJ2-2, with 7 bases matching TRBD2. The CDR3 spans 16 residues. Germline CDR1 and CDR2: MNHNS and SASEGT. Trimming cost V 1 base and J 1 base; bases outside gene matches: 3.

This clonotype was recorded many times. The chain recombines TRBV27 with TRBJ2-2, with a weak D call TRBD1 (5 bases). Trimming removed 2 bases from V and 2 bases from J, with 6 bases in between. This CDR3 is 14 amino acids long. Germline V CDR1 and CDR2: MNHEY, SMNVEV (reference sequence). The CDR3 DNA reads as TGTGCCAGCAGTTTACAGGGAAACACCGGGGAGCTGTTTTTT. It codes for CASSLQGNTGELFF.

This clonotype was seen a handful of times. CDR3 coding DNA: TGTGCCAGCAGCTTAAATGAGCAAGAGACCCAGTACTTC. Its protein is CASSLNEQETQYF. The V and J genes are TRBV7-9 and TRBJ2-5; no reliable D call. Germline-derived CDR1 and CDR2 are SEHNR and FQNEAQ (reference sequence). The CDR3 is 13 residues long. V lost 2 bases and J lost 2, with 6 bases in between.

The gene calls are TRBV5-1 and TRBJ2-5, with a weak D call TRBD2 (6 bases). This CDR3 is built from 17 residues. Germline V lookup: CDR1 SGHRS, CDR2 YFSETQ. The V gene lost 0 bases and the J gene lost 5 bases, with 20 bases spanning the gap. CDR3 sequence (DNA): TGCGCCAGCAGCTTGGGGGGCGGGACCTCAAATGCGGAGACCCAGTACTTC. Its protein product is CASSLGGGTSNAETQYF.

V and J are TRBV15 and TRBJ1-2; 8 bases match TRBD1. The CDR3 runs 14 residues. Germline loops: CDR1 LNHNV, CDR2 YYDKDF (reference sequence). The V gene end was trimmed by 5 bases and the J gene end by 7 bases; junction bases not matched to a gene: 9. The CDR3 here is CATSGTRQGSGYTF. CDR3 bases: TGTGCCACCAGCGGAACCCGACAGGGGAGTGGCTACACCTTC.

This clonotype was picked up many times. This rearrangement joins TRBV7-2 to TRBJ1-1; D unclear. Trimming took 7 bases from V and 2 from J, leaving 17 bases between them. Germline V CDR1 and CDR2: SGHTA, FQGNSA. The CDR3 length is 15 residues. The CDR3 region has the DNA TGTGCCAGCATCGCAGGTCCAGGATCCAACACTGAAGCTTTCTTT. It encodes CASIAGPGSNTEAFF.

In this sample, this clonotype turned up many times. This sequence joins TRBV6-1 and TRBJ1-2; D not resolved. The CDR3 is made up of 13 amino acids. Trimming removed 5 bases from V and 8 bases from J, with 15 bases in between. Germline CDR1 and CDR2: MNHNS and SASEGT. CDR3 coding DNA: TGTGCCAGCAGTTCGTACGACGGGATGGGCTACACCTTC. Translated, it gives CASSSYDGMGYTF.

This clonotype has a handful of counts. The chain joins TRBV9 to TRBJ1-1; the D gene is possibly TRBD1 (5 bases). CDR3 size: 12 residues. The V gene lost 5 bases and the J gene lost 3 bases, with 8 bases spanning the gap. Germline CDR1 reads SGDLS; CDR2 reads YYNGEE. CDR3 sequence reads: CASSSGYTEAFF. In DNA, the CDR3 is TGTGCCAGCAGTTCAGGGTACACTGAAGCTTTCTTT.

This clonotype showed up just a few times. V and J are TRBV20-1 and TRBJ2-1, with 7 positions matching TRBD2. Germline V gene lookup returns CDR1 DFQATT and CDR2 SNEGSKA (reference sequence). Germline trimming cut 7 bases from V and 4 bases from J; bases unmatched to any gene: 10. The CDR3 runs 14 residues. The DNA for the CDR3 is TGCAGTGTCATCTTTACTAGCGCGTACAATGAGCAGTTCTTC. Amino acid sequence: CSVIFTSAYNEQFF.

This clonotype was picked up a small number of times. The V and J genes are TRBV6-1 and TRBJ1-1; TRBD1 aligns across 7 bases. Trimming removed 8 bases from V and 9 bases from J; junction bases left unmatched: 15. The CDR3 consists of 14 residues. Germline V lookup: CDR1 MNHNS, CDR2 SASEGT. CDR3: CASRDSEPVSKAFF. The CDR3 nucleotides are TGTGCCAGCCGGGACAGCGAACCGGTTTCTAAAGCTTTCTTT.

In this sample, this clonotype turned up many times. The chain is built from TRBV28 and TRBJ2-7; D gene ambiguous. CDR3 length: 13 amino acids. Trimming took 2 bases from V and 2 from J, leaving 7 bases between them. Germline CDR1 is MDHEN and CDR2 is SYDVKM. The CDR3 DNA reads TGTGCCAGCAGTTTAGTAACTCCCTACGAGCAGTACTTC. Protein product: CASSLVTPYEQYF.

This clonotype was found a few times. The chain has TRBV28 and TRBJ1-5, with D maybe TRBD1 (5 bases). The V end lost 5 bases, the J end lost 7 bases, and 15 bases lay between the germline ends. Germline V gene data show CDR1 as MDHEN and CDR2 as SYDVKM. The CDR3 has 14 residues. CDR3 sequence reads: CASSKWQGGQPQHF. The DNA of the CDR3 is TGTGCCAGCAGTAAGTGGCAGGGCGGCCAGCCCCAGCATTTT. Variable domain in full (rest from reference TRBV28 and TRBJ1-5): DVKVTQSSRYLVKRTGEKVFLECVQDMDHENMFWYRQDPGLGLRLIYFSYDVKMKEKGDIPEGYSVSREKKERFSLILESASTNQTSMYLCASSKWQGGQPQHFGDGTRLSIL.

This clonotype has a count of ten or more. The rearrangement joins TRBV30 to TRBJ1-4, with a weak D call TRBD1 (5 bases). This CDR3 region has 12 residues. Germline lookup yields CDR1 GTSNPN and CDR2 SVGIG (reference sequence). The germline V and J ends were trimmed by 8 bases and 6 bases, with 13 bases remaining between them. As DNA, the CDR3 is TGTGCCGGCGGGGGAGATCATGAAAAACTGTTTTTT. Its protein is CAGGGDHEKLFF.